This is a list of T cell receptor beta chains from one sample in a study of blood T cell repertoires in COVID-19. Assay: immunoSEQ multiplex PCR; the TCRdb copy retains only in-frame clones and omits some. The sample includes about 240,000 clones, about 86% of them seen just once. The sequenced sample consisted of peripheral blood. These receptors were obtained from a woman aged 80 or older with acute or convalescent COVID-19. CDR3s include the opening cysteine and the closing phenylalanine or tryptophan. The D gene is left open where the match is weak. Expanded clones are given a class, and other clones once, few, many or no size at all.

-	TRBD1	TRBV28	TRBJ2-7	CASLRDRGLNEQYF	TGTGCCAGCCTTAGGGACAGGGGGCTGAACGAGCAGTACTTC
-	TRBD1	TRBV5-1	TRBJ1-2	CASSLEGGGYGYTF	TGCGCCAGCAGCTTGGAAGGGGGCGGCTATGGCTACACCTTC
-	-	TRBV27	TRBJ2-5	CASSLSGKHAETQYF	TGTGCCAGCAGTTTATCGGGCAAACACGCGGAGACCCAGTACTTC
once	-	TRBV2	TRBJ2-3	CASRASTDTQYF	TGTGCCAGCAGGGCCAGCACAGATACGCAGTATTTT
-	-	TRBV6-2/TRBV6-3	TRBJ1-2	CASSDAEYGYTF	TGTGCCAGCAGTGATGCCGAGTATGGCTACACCTTC
-	-	TRBV30	TRBJ1-2	CAWSSDRPSNYGYTF	TGTGCCTGGAGCAGCGACAGGCCCTCTAACTATGGCTACACCTTC
few	TRBD1	TRBV6-5	TRBJ1-1	CASSYRQGDTEAFF	TGTGCCAGCAGTTACCGGCAGGGGGACACTGAAGCTTTCTTT
-	TRBD2	TRBV5-1	TRBJ2-1	CASRTGTNNGNEQFF	TGCGCCAGCAGGACCGGGACTAATAACGGGAATGAGCAGTTCTTC
-	TRBD2	TRBV4-2	TRBJ2-1	CASSQGPRGSEQFF	TGTGCCAGCAGCCAAGGTCCGCGGGGGTCTGAGCAGTTCTTC
-	TRBD1	TRBV18	TRBJ1-1	CASSPPGTGGLAAFF	TGTGCCAGCTCACCACCAGGGACAGGGGGGCTAGCAGCTTTCTTT
-	TRBD1	TRBV3-1/TRBV3-2	TRBJ1-4	CASSQRRTGRGEKLFF	TGTGCCAGCAGCCAGCGACGGACAGGGAGAGGCGAAAAACTGTTTTTT